One sample yielded the 5 T cell receptor beta chains listed below, sequenced in a study of T-cell memory formation after mild COVID-19. TCRdb re-called the 5' RACE reads through MiXCR, storing one row per CDR3 protein. The data hold 350,000 to 450,000 distinct CDR3 sequences, with 20% to 25% observed a single time. The sequenced sample consisted of PBMCs or a T cell subset sorted from them (not recorded which). Receptor source: an adult woman who had mild COVID-19 (a few samples of this study predate the infection). Cell type and time point are not known.

The table lists this clonotype with a few counts. V and J are TRBV10-3 and TRBJ2-1, with TRBD2 matching over 14 bases. The trim removed 5 bases at V and 12 bases at J, leaving 15 bases unmatched. The V gene's germline CDR1 is ENHRY and CDR2 SYGVKD. The length of the CDR3 is 17 residues. CDR3: CAISMSLGLAGGAGQFF. CDR3 coding DNA: TGTGCCATCAGTATGAGTCTCGGACTAGCGGGGGGCGCCGGGCAGTTCTTC.

This clonotype was recorded a few times. The chain combines TRBV27 with TRBJ2-1, with no clear D. The CDR3 covers 16 residues. Germline V CDR1 and CDR2: MNHEY, SMNVEV (reference sequence). Trimming left V 6 bases short and J 0 bases short, with 15 bases between. CDR3 bases: TGTGCCAGCAGCACAACGGCACCGAGCTCCTACAATGAGCAGTTCTTC. Protein: CASSTTAPSSYNEQFF.

V is TRBV4-3 and J is TRBJ1-1, with 9 bases fitting TRBD1. CDR1 is LGHNA and CDR2 is YSLEER in the germline V gene. V shed 4 bases and J 4 bases; nucleotides not matched to a gene: 4. CDR3 size: 14 residues. The CDR3 DNA follows: TGCGCCAGCAGCCCTGGGACAGGGACCACTGAAGCTTTCTTT. Protein product: CASSPGTGTTEAFF.

The J gene is TRBJ2-7, the V gene TRBV20-1; TRBD1 agrees at 8 bases. After removal of 0 bases from V and 2 bases from J, the junction contained 15 bases not matched to a gene. CDR3 length: 18 amino acids. CDR1 is DFQATT and CDR2 is SNEGSKA in the germline V gene (reference sequence). CDR3 sequence: CSARDRGQVSRFTYEQYF. CDR3 nucleotides: TGCAGTGCTAGAGATCGGGGACAGGTCTCTCGATTTACCTACGAGCAGTACTTC.

The chain has TRBV20-1 and TRBJ2-7, with D hard to call. Germline lookup yields CDR1 DFQATT and CDR2 SNEGSKA (reference sequence). CDR3 length: 12 amino acids. V was trimmed by 5 bases and J by 2 bases, leaving 10 bases between them. Here the CDR3 reads CSAGRVTYEQYF. The CDR3 nucleotides are TGCAGTGCTGGCCGAGTTACCTACGAGCAGTACTTC.